The 26 T cell receptor beta chains below all came from one sample that was sequenced in a study of PD-L1 blockade in urothelial cancer. The protocol was immunoSEQ multiplex PCR, while the TCRdb copy is restricted to in-frame clones and leaves out a portion. The table shows around 92,000 clones, with approximately 88% occurring only once. Time point denoted: pretreatment peripheral blood. The sequencing here drew on PBMCs, taken around atezolizumab (anti-PD-L1) treatment. The receptors originated from a woman of 80 years or more with urothelial cancer.

The sample holds one count of this clone. V usage is TRBV5-1 and J usage is TRBJ2-6, with a weak D call TRBD2 (5 bases). The CDR3 contains 14 residues. V lost 5 bases and J 0 bases, leaving 6 bases between the germline ends. Germline CDR1 reads SGHRS; CDR2 reads YFSETQ. Here the CDR3 DNA reads TGCGCCAGCAGACGGGGCTCTGGGGCCAACGTCCTGACTTTC. It yields the protein CASRRGSGANVLTF.

V is TRBV28 and J is TRBJ2-4; D remains ambiguous. The germline V gene has CDR1 MDHEN and CDR2 SYDVKM. Deletions cut 6 bases from V and 0 bases from J, with 12 bases between. CDR3 size: 15 residues. The CDR3 DNA follows: TGTGCCAGCAGCCCCTCGGGTCCAGCCAAAAACATTCAGTACTTC. Translated: CASSPSGPAKNIQYF. Filled out from reference TRBV28 and TRBJ2-4, the complete variable domain reads DVKVTQSSRYLVKRTGEKVFLECVQDMDHENMFWYRQDPGLGLRLIYFSYDVKMKEKGDIPEGYSVSREKKERFSLILESASTNQTSMYLCASSPSGPAKNIQYFGAGTRLSVL.

This clone was picked up one time. The chain employs TRBV30 and TRBJ2-1; 8 nucleotides match TRBD2. V dropped 5 bases and J dropped 4; count of bases not matched to a gene: 4. Germline V gene sequence: CDR1 GTSNPN, CDR2 SVGIG (reference sequence). This CDR3 contains 13 residues. In DNA form, the CDR3 reads TGTGCCTGGGATAGCGGGATTTACAATGAGCAGTTCTTC. Translation: CAWDSGIYNEQFF.

The chain uses TRBV4-2 and TRBJ2-1; 12 nucleotides match TRBD2. Germline V lookup: CDR1 LGHNA, CDR2 YNFKEQ. The CDR3 length is 16 residues. Trimming at V came to 0 bases and at J to 6 bases, leaving 3 bases not matched to a gene. CDR3 residues: CASSQEASGRANEQFF. For the CDR3, the DNA is TGTGCCAGCAGCCAAGAGGCTAGCGGGAGGGCCAATGAGCAGTTCTTC.

The V gene is TRBV27, the J gene TRBJ2-5; D gene unclear. This CDR3 is 13 amino acids long. The germline V gene has CDR1 MNHEY and CDR2 SMNVEV (reference sequence). Trimming left V 5 bases short and J 4 bases short, with 11 bases between. As DNA, the CDR3 is TGTGCCAGCAGTACCCGACACCCAGAGACCCAGTACTTC. It is translated as CASSTRHPETQYF.

This clone was observed once. The chain combines TRBV7-6 with TRBJ1-3, with D hard to call. V lost 0 bases and J 0 bases, leaving 18 bases between the germline ends. Germline V CDR1 and CDR2: SGHVS, FNYEAQ. The CDR3 has 19 residues. The CDR3: CASSLAQVPGSHSGNTIYF. The CDR3 region has the DNA TGTGCCAGCAGCTTAGCACAAGTACCCGGGAGCCACTCTGGAAACACCATATATTTT.

V gene TRBV19 combines with J gene TRBJ1-5, with unresolved D. In germline, CDR1 is LNHDA, CDR2 SQIVND (reference sequence). This CDR3 spans 14 amino acids. V lost 3 bases and J 7 bases, leaving 13 bases between the germline ends. The chain's CDR3 is CASSIPGSRQPQHF. The CDR3, as DNA: TGTGCCAGTAGTATTCCGGGGTCGAGGCAGCCCCAGCATTTT.

This clone has a single count. The chain combines TRBV9 with TRBJ2-3; D not resolved. This CDR3 has 16 residues. Per the germline V gene, CDR1 is SGDLS and CDR2 is YYNGEE. V was shortened by 0 bases and J by 0 bases, with 11 bases between the two germline ends. CDR3: CASSVASSLSTDTQYF. CDR3 coding DNA: TGTGCCAGCAGCGTAGCTAGTAGCCTTAGCACAGATACGCAGTATTTT.

This rearrangement joins TRBV6-5 to TRBJ1-1; D is perhaps TRBD1 (5 bases). The germline V gene encodes CDR1 MNHEY and CDR2 SVGAGI. CDR3 size: 13 residues. The V end lost 8 bases, the J end lost 6 bases, and 16 bases lay between the germline ends. The CDR3 reads CASGIRGGAEAFF. CDR3 DNA: TGTGCCAGCGGAATACGAGGAGGGGCTGAAGCTTTCTTT.

V usage is TRBV15 and J usage is TRBJ2-3; 8 positions agree with TRBD2. The ends lost 5 bases at V and 4 bases at J; junction bases unmatched: 11. The CDR3 sequence is 16 residues long. The germline gives CDR1 LNHNV, CDR2 YYDKDF (reference sequence). CDR3 in DNA: TGTGCCACCAGCCGCCGGGGACTAGAAATCTCAGATACGCAGTATTTT. Protein: CATSRRGLEISDTQYF.

The chain uses TRBV19 and TRBJ1-5; 8 nucleotides align to TRBD1. J gave up 1 base and V 5 bases, and 7 bases lay outside the gene matches. The CDR3 extends over 16 amino acids. The germline V gene has CDR1 LNHDA and CDR2 SQIVND (reference sequence). The CDR3 here is CASSRTGMGSNQPQHF. CDR3 DNA sequence: TGTGCCAGTAGTCGGACAGGGATGGGGAGCAATCAGCCCCAGCATTTT.

This chain joins TRBV7-2 and TRBJ2-5, with D hard to call. This CDR3 spans 13 amino acids. Looked up from germline, CDR1 is SGHTA and CDR2 is FQGNSA. V lost 5 bases, J lost 5 bases, and 12 bases lay in between. The CDR3 sequence is CASSPSIGETQYF. The CDR3 DNA reads as TGTGCCAGCAGCCCCAGTATCGGGGAGACCCAGTACTTC.

The chain carries TRBV5-1 and TRBJ2-3; the match to TRBD2 covers 11 bases. CDR1 SGHRS and CDR2 YFSETQ come from the germline V gene. After removal of 2 bases from V and 5 bases from J, the junction contained 4 bases not matched to a gene. This CDR3 region has 15 residues. The CDR3 sequence is CASSFGSGRGDTQYF. The CDR3 nucleotides read TGCGCCAGCAGCTTCGGTAGCGGGAGGGGAGATACGCAGTATTTT.

CDR3: CASTDKLGHTEAFF. The CDR3 DNA reads as TGTGCCAGTACAGACAAACTGGGTCACACTGAAGCTTTCTTT. The chain combines TRBV19 with TRBJ1-1; D unresolved. Germline loops: CDR1 LNHDA, CDR2 SQIVND (reference sequence). V was shortened by 7 bases and J by 3 bases, with 15 bases between the two germline ends. The CDR3 sequence is 14 residues long.

The chain is built from TRBV15 and TRBJ2-3; no definite D call. V was shortened by 5 bases and J by 1 base, with 16 bases between the two germline ends. Looked up from germline, CDR1 is LNHNV and CDR2 is YYDKDF (reference sequence). There are 16 residues in the CDR3. The CDR3 nucleotides are TGTGCCACCAGCCAATCCGGTATCCTCGGCACAGATACGCAGTATTTT. Amino acids: CATSQSGILGTDTQYF. The whole variable domain, filled in from reference TRBV15 and TRBJ2-3, reads DAMVIQNPRYQVTQFGKPVTLSCSQTLNHNVMYWYQQKSSQAPKLLFHYYDKDFNNEADTPDNFQSRRPNTSFCFLDIRSPGLGDTAMYLCATSQSGILGTDTQYFGPGTRLTVL.

The V gene is TRBV7-2, the J gene TRBJ2-7; weak D call: TRBD2 (6 bases). The CDR3 spans 15 residues. The germline V gene has CDR1 SGHTA and CDR2 FQGNSA. Trimming stripped 2 bases from V and 0 bases from J, with 11 bases between. The chain's CDR3 is CASSLYGSPSYEQYF. In DNA, the CDR3 is TGTGCCAGCAGCTTATACGGGAGTCCCTCCTACGAGCAGTACTTC. The full variable domain, rest sourced from reference TRBV7-2 and TRBJ2-7, is GAGVSQSPSNKVTEKGKDVELRCDPISGHTALYWYRQSLGQGLEFLIYFQGNSAPDKSGLPSDRFSAERTGGSVSTLTIQRTQQEDSAVYLCASSLYGSPSYEQYFGPGTRLTVT.

The V and J genes are TRBV30 and TRBJ1-3; D gene uncertain. The CDR3 is made up of 14 amino acids. The ends were cut back, 3 bases at V and 3 bases at J, with 12 bases in the middle. Germline values: CDR1 GTSNPN, CDR2 SVGIG (reference sequence). The CDR3 DNA follows: TGTGCCTGGAGACAGCCCGGCTTTGGAAACACCATATATTTT. Translating it yields CAWRQPGFGNTIYF.

The genes are TRBV19 and TRBJ1-2; D is unresolved. V was pared by 6 bases and J by 4 bases, with 15 bases between. This CDR3 has 14 amino acids. CDR1 is LNHDA, CDR2 SQIVND, per germline (reference sequence). The DNA of the CDR3 is TGTGCCAGTAGCCCCTTACTATCGGGCTATGGCTACACCTTC. It is translated as CASSPLLSGYGYTF.

V and J are TRBV6-6 and TRBJ2-7; tentative D call: TRBD1 (6 bases). Germline V CDR1 and CDR2: MNHNY, SVGAGI (reference sequence). Trimming cost V 6 bases and J 1 base, with 13 bases left between them. This CDR3 is built from 14 residues. CDR3 region: CASRPRDTSYEQYF. In nucleotides, the CDR3 is TGTGCCAGCAGACCCAGGGACACGTCCTACGAGCAGTACTTC.

The genes are TRBV5-1 and TRBJ2-7, with 8 positions matching TRBD1. Germline V gene sequence: CDR1 SGHRS, CDR2 YFSETQ. V was clipped by 1 base and J by 2 bases; unmatched bases: 5. The CDR3 has 15 residues. The CDR3 coding sequence is TGCGCCAGCAGCTTGTCGGGACAGGCTACCTACGAGCAGTACTTC. Translating it yields CASSLSGQATYEQYF. Supplemented by reference TRBV5-1 and TRBJ2-7, the full variable domain reads KAGVTQTPRYLIKTRGQQVTLSCSPISGHRSVSWYQQTPGQGLQFLFEYFSETQRNKGNFPGRFSGRQFSNSRSEMNVSTLELGDSALYLCASSLSGQATYEQYFGPGTRLTVT.

V is TRBV19 and J is TRBJ2-5; TRBD2 matches at 15 bases. CDR3 length equals 16 residues. V was clipped by 10 bases and J by 4 bases; unmatched bases: 10. Germline CDR1 is LNHDA and CDR2 is SQIVND (reference sequence). CDR3 bases: TGTGCCACCGACTCCGGACTAGCGGGAGGGCCAGAGACCCAGTACTTC. Residues: CATDSGLAGGPETQYF.

The chain links TRBV19 to TRBJ2-6; 7 bases agree with TRBD1. V lost 5 bases and J lost 2; bases outside the gene matches: 3. CDR1 and CDR2 from the germline V gene are LNHDA and SQIVND (reference sequence). The length of the CDR3 is 15 residues. CDR3 nucleotides: TGTGCCAGTAGTGTAGGGGGCGCTGGGGCCAACGTCCTGACTTTC. As protein: CASSVGGAGANVLTF.

The chain recombines TRBV7-2 with TRBJ2-7, with TRBD2 as a possible D gene (5 bases). The CDR3 consists of 18 residues. Germline V gene sequence: CDR1 SGHTA, CDR2 FQGNSA. Trimming pared 3 bases from V and 2 bases from J, leaving 23 bases between. The CDR3 nucleotides are TGTGCCAGCAGCTTCCCCGCCAAAGGGCGGGTCCATACCTACGAGCAGTACTTC. Protein: CASSFPAKGRVHTYEQYF.

The chain couples TRBV27 to TRBJ1-2, with D unclear. Germline-derived CDR1 and CDR2 are MNHEY and SMNVEV (reference sequence). Trimming took 2 bases from V and 7 from J, leaving 11 bases between them. This CDR3 contains 13 residues. The CDR3: CASSLRGIGGYTF. CDR3 nucleotides: TGTGCCAGCAGTTTACGGGGTATAGGTGGCTACACCTTC.

The chain couples TRBV28 to TRBJ2-3, with 7 positions matching TRBD2. The trim removed 2 bases at V and 0 bases at J, leaving 2 bases unmatched. There are 15 residues in the CDR3. Germline loops: CDR1 MDHEN, CDR2 SYDVKM. CDR3 residues: CASSLRLASTDTQYF. CDR3 nucleotides: TGTGCCAGCAGTTTACGACTAGCTAGCACAGATACGCAGTATTTT. Complete variable domain (other parts from reference TRBV28 and TRBJ2-3): DVKVTQSSRYLVKRTGEKVFLECVQDMDHENMFWYRQDPGLGLRLIYFSYDVKMKEKGDIPEGYSVSREKKERFSLILESASTNQTSMYLCASSLRLASTDTQYFGPGTRLTVL.

This clone appeared a single time. The rearrangement joins TRBV7-9 to TRBJ2-1; 9 bases align to TRBD2. Losses at the gene ends were 5 bases for V and 1 base for J; bases not matched to a gene: 12. The CDR3 runs to 18 residues. Germline lookup yields CDR1 SEHNR and CDR2 FQNEAQ (reference sequence). The CDR3, as DNA: TGTGCCAGCAGCCCCGGCCCCGGGACTAGCCCTTCCTACAATGAGCAGTTCTTC. Amino acid sequence: CASSPGPGTSPSYNEQFF.